A selection of T cell receptor beta chains follows, all from one sample in a study of identical twins. MiXCR, run by TCRdb on the 5' RACE reads, gives a single entry per CDR3 protein. The sample contains 350,000 to 450,000 distinct CDR3 sequences, about 18% of which appear only once. Source material: naive T cells sorted from blood. The receptor source for this set is a man aged 45-60 years in good health. Each CDR3 is given with its conserved first and last residue. Each record gives: clone size, D gene, V gene, J gene, CDR3 DNA, CDR3 protein. The D gene is left open where the match is weak. Rows may omit the clone size; those that give it use once, few, many or a size class.

NA	TRBD1	TRBV29-1	TRBJ2-3	TGCAGCGCCGCAGAGGGACAGGGCACAGATACGCAGTATTTT	CSAAEGQGTDTQYF
many	NA	TRBV28	TRBJ2-3	TGTGCCAGCAGTTTTTCGGAAAGGGCAGATACGCAGTATTTT	CASSFSERADTQYF
few	NA	TRBV6-2/TRBV6-3	TRBJ2-7	TGTGCCAGCAGACTCGATCGGCTAGCGCAGCCGAGGGAGCAGTACTTC	CASRLDRLAQPREQYF
NA	NA	TRBV20-1	TRBJ1-4	TGCAGTGCTAGAGCCGGTACTAATGAAAAACTGTTTTTT	CSARAGTNEKLFF
many	TRBD2	TRBV29-1	TRBJ2-1	TGCAGCGTTGATGGGTCCACGATCGGGGCGGGGGGGACCTACAATGAGCAGTTCTTC	CSVDGSTIGAGGTYNEQFF
few	NA	TRBV6-2/TRBV6-3	TRBJ2-7	TGTGCCAGCAGAGAAGGGGCCGGCGAGCAGTACTTC	CASREGAGEQYF
NA	TRBD2	TRBV5-1	TRBJ2-7	TGCGCCAGCAGCCCTAGCGGGAACTCCTACGAGCAGTACTTC	CASSPSGNSYEQYF
NA	NA	TRBV28	TRBJ2-1	TGTGCCACCCGCCTGGATGGGATCTTCTACAATGAGCAGTTCTTC	CATRLDGIFYNEQFF
few	NA	TRBV5-1	TRBJ2-5	TGCGCCAGCAGCAATAGGTTCGAACAGCGCAGGTTACAAGAGACCCAGTACTTC	CASSNRFEQRRLQETQYF
few	NA	TRBV7-6	TRBJ2-6	TGTGCCAGCAGCCCCCGGGACGGATTCTCTGGGGCCAACGTCCTGACTTTC	CASSPRDGFSGANVLTF
few	TRBD1	TRBV7-2	TRBJ2-7	TGTGCCAGCAGATATGACAGGGGCGAGCAGTACTTC	CASRYDRGEQYF
NA	NA	TRBV7-2	TRBJ2-7	TGTGCCAGCAGCACACTGGGATACTACGAGCAGTACTTC	CASSTLGYYEQYF
many	TRBD1	TRBV5-1	TRBJ2-5	TGCGCCAGCAGCACGGCCGGGACAGGATGGGAGACCCAGTACTTC	CASSTAGTGWETQYF
many	NA	TRBV4-3	TRBJ2-6	TGCGCCAGCAGCCAAGAAAGACGTTTGAACTCTGGGGCCAACGTCCTGACTTTC	CASSQERRLNSGANVLTF
many	NA	TRBV10-3	TRBJ1-5	TGTGCCATCAGTGAAGGGGCAGCGACAGATCAGCCCCAGCATTTT	CAISEGAATDQPQHF
few	TRBD1	TRBV6-2/TRBV6-3	TRBJ2-2	TGTGCCAGCAGTTACAGGGGGCCGGGCACCGGGGAGCTGTTTTTT	CASSYRGPGTGELFF
many	NA	TRBV11-2	TRBJ2-7	TGTGCCAGCAGCTTCAAGCGAGACGGGGCCTACGAGCAGTACTTC	CASSFKRDGAYEQYF
many	TRBD1	TRBV7-2	TRBJ2-7	TGTGCCAGCAGCTTAGCGCCCCAGGGGGCACGACACGAGCAGTACTTC	CASSLAPQGARHEQYF
NA	TRBD2	TRBV27	TRBJ2-1	TGTGCCAGCAGTTTTGTCGGGGGGGACTCCTACAATGAGCAGTTCTTC	CASSFVGGDSYNEQFF
few	TRBD1	TRBV27	TRBJ2-3	TGTGCCAGCAGTCCCTGGACAGGGTCGTACACAGATACGCAGTATTTT	CASSPWTGSYTDTQYF
NA	TRBD2	TRBV20-1	TRBJ2-1	TGCAGTGCTAGAGATTTGGGGGGGGTGTACAATGAGCAGTTCTTC	CSARDLGGVYNEQFF
few	NA	TRBV7-9	TRBJ1-4	TGTGCCTATGGAGGTGAAAAACTGTTTTTT	CAYGGEKLFF
NA	NA	TRBV4-3	TRBJ1-6	TGCGCCAGCAGCCAAGTGGCAGGCGCGGCACCCCTCCACTTT	CASSQVAGAAPLHF
few	TRBD1	TRBV7-2	TRBJ2-7	TGTGCCAGCAGCAGCCGACAGGGATACTACGAGCAGTACTTC	CASSSRQGYYEQYF
NA	NA	TRBV7-8	TRBJ1-1	TGTGCCAGCAGCTGGGAGGGAGTCGGCACTGAAGCTTTCTTT	CASSWEGVGTEAFF
NA	TRBD1	TRBV5-5	TRBJ2-3	TGTGCCAGCAGACGACGGACAGGGGTAGGAGATACGCAGTATTTT	CASRRRTGVGDTQYF
NA	NA	TRBV7-6	TRBJ2-2	TGTGCCAGCAGCCTAGCAGGGGTGGACACCGGGGAGCTGTTTTTT	CASSLAGVDTGELFF
NA	NA	TRBV29-1	TRBJ1-2	TGCAGCGTTACGGGGGCGGATGGCTACACCTTC	CSVTGADGYTF
few	NA	TRBV6-5	TRBJ1-1	TGTGCCAGCAGTTCGCTTTTTAGGGCGAACACTGAAGCTTTCTTT	CASSSLFRANTEAFF
NA	NA	TRBV4-2	TRBJ1-4	TGTGCCAGCAGCCAAGGGTCCAAAAATGAAAAACTGTTTTTT	CASSQGSKNEKLFF
NA	NA	TRBV4-2	TRBJ1-1	TGTGCCAGCAGCCAAGATATCGCAGGAAACACTGAAGCTTTCTTT	CASSQDIAGNTEAFF
many	TRBD2	TRBV20-1	TRBJ2-5	TGCAGTGCTAGAGTTGCGGGAGATTTTCAAGAGACCCAGTACTTC	CSARVAGDFQETQYF
few	TRBD2	TRBV20-1	TRBJ2-5	TGCAGTGCCAGGAGAGGGGCGGGGGGAGAGACCCAGTACTTC	CSARRGAGGETQYF
few	NA	TRBV6-1	TRBJ1-1	TGTGCCAGCAGGTTCAGGCAGTCCTTCACTGAAGCTTTCTTT	CASRFRQSFTEAFF
few	NA	TRBV2	TRBJ1-2	TGTGCCAGCAAGTCCCCCAGATGGTCAGGGCGTGAGGATGGCTACACCTTC	CASKSPRWSGREDGYTF
NA	NA	TRBV20-1	TRBJ2-1	TGCAGTGCTAGAGTTAGCGCGGAGGGATACAATGAGCAGTTCTTC	CSARVSAEGYNEQFF
few	TRBD2	TRBV5-1	TRBJ2-7	TGCGCCAGCCGCGTGGAGGGAGGGTCCTACGAGCAGTACTTC	CASRVEGGSYEQYF
few	TRBD1	TRBV20-1	TRBJ1-1	TGCAGTGCTAGACCCCTAACAGGGGAACTGAACACTGAAGCTTTCTTT	CSARPLTGELNTEAFF
many	TRBD1	TRBV20-1	TRBJ1-2	TGCAGTGCTCCGACAGGGGTGATTTATGGCTACACCTTC	CSAPTGVIYGYTF
few	TRBD2	TRBV11-2	TRBJ2-5	TGTGCCAGCAGCTTAGATGTGGCTAGCGGTACCCAGTACTTC	CASSLDVASGTQYF
many	NA	TRBV5-1	TRBJ2-7	TGCGCCAGCTCACAGGGTCTAAGCTCCTACGAGCAGTACTTC	CASSQGLSSYEQYF
NA	NA	TRBV27	TRBJ2-3	TGTGCCAGCAGTGGGCTAACGGACATCACAGATACGCAGTATTTT	CASSGLTDITDTQYF
NA	TRBD1	TRBV10-2	TRBJ2-5	TGCGCCAGCAGACAGGGGATCCAAGAGACCCAGTACTTC	CASRQGIQETQYF
NA	NA	TRBV9	TRBJ2-6	TGTGCCAGCAGCTCCGGGGGAGGGGCCAACGTCCTGACTTTC	CASSSGGGANVLTF
NA	NA	TRBV25-1	TRBJ2-5	TGTGCCAGCAGTGATCCGGGCCCCAATGGGGAGACCCAGTACTTC	CASSDPGPNGETQYF
NA	NA	TRBV10-3	TRBJ2-5	TGTGCCATCAGTGAGGCTGGAGGGGATAAGACCCAGTACTTC	CAISEAGGDKTQYF
NA	NA	TRBV7-9	TRBJ1-1	TGTGCCAGCAGCTTAGCGCCTCAGACTAAAGCTTTCTTT	CASSLAPQTKAFF
NA	TRBD2	TRBV20-1	TRBJ2-1	TGCAGTGCTTTGATTAGCGGGGGGGTTACCAATGAGCAGTTCTTC	CSALISGGVTNEQFF
NA	NA	TRBV5-1	TRBJ2-1	TGCGCCAGCAGCTTGTTTGGTAGGTCGGACAATGAGCAGTTCTTC	CASSLFGRSDNEQFF
once	NA	TRBV20-1	TRBJ1-4	TGCAGTGCTAGAGATTGGGAAAATGAAAAACTGTTTTTT	CSARDWENEKLFF
NA	TRBD1	TRBV5-5	TRBJ2-3	TGTGCCAGCAGCCTTTGGACAGGGAGCACAGATACGCAGTATTTT	CASSLWTGSTDTQYF
NA	NA	TRBV2	TRBJ2-4	TGTGCCAGCAGTGCTACTAGGCAGAATGACATTCAGTACTTC	CASSATRQNDIQYF